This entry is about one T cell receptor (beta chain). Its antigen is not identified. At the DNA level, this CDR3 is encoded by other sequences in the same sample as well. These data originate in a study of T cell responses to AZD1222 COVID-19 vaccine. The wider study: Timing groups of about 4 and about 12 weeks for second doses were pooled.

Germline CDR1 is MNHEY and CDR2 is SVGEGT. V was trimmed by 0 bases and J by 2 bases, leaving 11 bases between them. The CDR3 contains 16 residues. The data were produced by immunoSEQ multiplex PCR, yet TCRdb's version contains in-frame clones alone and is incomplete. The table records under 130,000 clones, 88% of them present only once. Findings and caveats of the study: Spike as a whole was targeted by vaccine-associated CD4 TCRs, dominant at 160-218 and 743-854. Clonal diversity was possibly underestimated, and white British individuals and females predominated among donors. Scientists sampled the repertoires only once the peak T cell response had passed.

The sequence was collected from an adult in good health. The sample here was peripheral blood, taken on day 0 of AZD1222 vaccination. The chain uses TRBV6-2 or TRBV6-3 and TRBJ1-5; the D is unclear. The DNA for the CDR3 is TGTGCCAGCAGTTACTCGTTCAGGTCCGGCAATCAGCCCCAGCATTTT. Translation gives CASSYSFRSGNQPQHF.